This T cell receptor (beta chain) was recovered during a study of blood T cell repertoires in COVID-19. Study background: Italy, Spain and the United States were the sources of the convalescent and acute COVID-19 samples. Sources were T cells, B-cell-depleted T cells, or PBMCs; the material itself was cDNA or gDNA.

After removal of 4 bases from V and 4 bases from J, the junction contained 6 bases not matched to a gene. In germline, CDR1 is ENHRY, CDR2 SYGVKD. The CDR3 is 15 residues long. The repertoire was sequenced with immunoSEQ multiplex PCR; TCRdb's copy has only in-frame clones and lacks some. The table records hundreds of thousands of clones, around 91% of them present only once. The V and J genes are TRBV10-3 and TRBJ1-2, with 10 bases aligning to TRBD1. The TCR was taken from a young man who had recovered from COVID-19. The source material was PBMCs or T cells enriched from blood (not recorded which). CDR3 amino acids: CAISGETGGSYGYTF. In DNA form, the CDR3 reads TGTGCCATCAGTGGTGAGACAGGGGGCAGCTATGGCTACACCTTC.